This TCR beta chain stems from a study of T cell responses to AZD1222 COVID-19 vaccine. Study-level findings and limits: There were vaccine-associated CD4 TCRs across spike, dominant at 160-218 and 743-854. Samples come after the peak T cell response, not at day 14. Clonal diversity was possibly underestimated; the donors were predominantly white British and more often female.

Details on this clone: The antigen is unknown.

The assay was immunoSEQ multiplex PCR, and TCRdb's table has in-frame clones only and misses some. The table records about 120,000 clones, around 89% of them present only once. Germline loops: CDR1 MRHNA, CDR2 SNTAGT. The CDR3 is 14 residues long. Trimming left V 10 bases short and J 6 bases short, with 21 bases between. J is TRBJ1-2 and V is TRBV6-4; TRBD1 is a possible D gene (5 bases). The sequence derives from an adult who received the AZD1222 COVID-19 vaccine. The sequencing used peripheral blood, collected 28 days after the second AZD1222 dose. CDR3: CANSFGGKVDGYTF. CDR3 coding DNA: TGTGCCAATAGCTTTGGGGGGAAGGTGGATGGCTACACCTTC.